This T cell receptor (beta chain) originates from a study of cytomegalovirus exposure and HLA in healthy donors. Assay: immunoSEQ multiplex PCR; the TCRdb copy retains only in-frame clones and omits some. This table holds 95,000 to 150,000 clones, about 96% found once. The sequence derives from a man aged 18 to 35 in good health and CMV-seronegative. Sequencing used PBMCs.

CDR3 nucleotide sequence: TGTGCCAGCAGTCCGACTAGCACCGACTACGAGCAGTACTTC. This gives the protein CASSPTSTDYEQYF. The chain has TRBV28 and TRBJ2-7, with 7 positions matching TRBD2. The CDR3 covers 14 residues. V was pared by 5 bases and J by 3 bases, with 7 bases of the junction left unmatched. The germline CDR1 and CDR2 sequences are MDHEN and SYDVKM.